Presented here are 32 T cell receptor beta chains from one specimen sequenced in a study of vaccination and CD4 T cells after COVID-19. Sequencing of cultured CD4+ T cell DNA used the Oncomine TCR Beta short-read assay. MiXCR was run by TCRdb on the PCR reads, yielding one entry per CDR3 protein. The table has roughly 4,700 distinct CDR3 sequences, more than 75% seen once. Their target antigens are unknown. Stated treatment: roughly 11-day PBMC culture with coronavirus spike peptide pools or control peptides (ViraFEST assay). The source material was CD4+ T cells from blood, cultured in vitro. The receptors derive from a human donor who had recovered from COVID-19.

The chain employs TRBV7-2 and TRBJ2-5; D assignment may be TRBD1 or TRBD2 (5 bases each). Germline V gene data show CDR1 as SGHTA and CDR2 as FQGNSA. V lost 5 bases and J 5 bases, leaving 12 bases between the germline ends. This CDR3 has 13 residues. The CDR3 loop is CASSRGAEETQYF. The CDR3 nucleotides are TGTGCCAGCAGCCGAGGGGCGGAGGAGACCCAGTACTTC.

J is TRBJ1-2 and V is TRBV20-1; D remains ambiguous. Trimming removed 1 base at V and 8 bases at J, with 11 bases between. Per the germline V gene, CDR1 is DFQATT and CDR2 is SNEGSKA (reference sequence). The CDR3 is 12 residues long. This chain's CDR3 is CSARGLTLGYTF. For the CDR3, the DNA is TGCAGTGCTAGAGGGCTTACCTTGGGCTACACCTTC.

The V and J genes are TRBV7-9 and TRBJ1-3; possible D gene TRBD1, 5 bases. The CDR3 is 16 amino acids. The ends were cut back, 3 bases at V and 2 bases at J, with 14 bases in the middle. Germline CDR1 is SEHNR and CDR2 is FQNEAQ (reference sequence). The CDR3 region has the DNA TGTGCCAGCAGCTTCGTACCGACAGTTACTGGAAACACCATATATTTT. This encodes CASSFVPTVTGNTIYF.

This chain joins TRBV18 and TRBJ2-3; no clear D gene. The germline gives CDR1 KGHSH, CDR2 LQKENI. CDR3 length: 12 amino acids. V was cut by 2 bases and J by 5 bases, with 5 bases left in between. The CDR3 DNA follows: TGTGCCAGCTCACCATCCGAAGATACGCAGTATTTT. It specifies CASSPSEDTQYF.

This sequence joins TRBV20-1 and TRBJ1-2; a possible D gene is TRBD1 (5 bases). V lost 4 bases and J lost 1, with 19 bases in between. Germline lookup yields CDR1 DFQATT and CDR2 SNEGSKA (reference sequence). The CDR3 consists of 16 residues. CDR3 bases: TGCAGTGCTACCCCCTCGGCAGGGAGTTATAACTATGGCTACACCTTC. Translating gives CSATPSAGSYNYGYTF.

V gene TRBV19 combines with J gene TRBJ1-2; D might be TRBD1 (6 bases). The CDR3 extends over 13 amino acids. V lost 2 bases to trimming and J lost 2 bases, with 6 bases between them. Looked up from germline, CDR1 is LNHDA and CDR2 is SQIVND (reference sequence). CDR3 DNA: TGTGCCAGTAGTATACAGGGGAACTATGGCTACACCTTC. It encodes CASSIQGNYGYTF.

The chain couples TRBV15 to TRBJ2-1; D is undetermined. The CDR3 loop spans 13 amino acids. Looked up from germline, CDR1 is LNHNV and CDR2 is YYDKDF (reference sequence). Trimming shortened V by 4 bases and J by 4 bases, and 8 bases separated the two germline ends. CDR3 sequence: CATSTAAYNEQFF. The CDR3 nucleotides are TGTGCCACCAGCACCGCAGCTTACAATGAGCAGTTCTTC.

This clonotype was counted between two and nine times. The chain joins TRBV6-1 to TRBJ1-5; 8 bases align to TRBD1. The germline gives CDR1 MNHNS, CDR2 SASEGT. V shed 2 bases and J 2 bases; nucleotides not matched to a gene: 11. The CDR3 totals 18 residues. This chain's CDR3 is CASSEKRAQGVGNQPQHF. The CDR3 bases are TGTGCCAGCAGTGAAAAGAGGGCACAGGGGGTAGGCAATCAGCCCCAGCATTTT.

This sequence joins TRBV20-1 and TRBJ1-5; D perhaps matches TRBD1 (6 bases). The CDR3 runs 14 residues. CDR1 is DFQATT and CDR2 is SNEGSKA in the germline V gene (reference sequence). The ends were cut back, 3 bases at V and 8 bases at J, with 17 bases in the middle. The CDR3 DNA reads as TGCAGTGCTAGCCCAATACAGGGAGGGGAGCCCCAGCATTTT. This gives the protein CSASPIQGGEPQHF.

This clonotype was seen more than once but under ten times. The chain recombines TRBV6-1 with TRBJ1-2; possibly TRBD1 for D (5 bases). The CDR3 is made up of 12 amino acids. V dropped 6 bases and J dropped 0 bases, with 5 bases sitting between them. The germline V gene encodes CDR1 MNHNS and CDR2 SASEGT. CDR3 protein: CASRQANYGYTF. The DNA of the CDR3 is TGTGCCAGCAGACAGGCTAACTATGGCTACACCTTC.

This rearrangement joins TRBV6-1 to TRBJ1-6; the D gene is possibly TRBD1 (5 bases). CDR1 MNHNS and CDR2 SASEGT come from the germline V gene. The CDR3 extends over 15 amino acids. V was trimmed by 3 bases and J by 11 bases, leaving 17 bases between them. The CDR3 nucleotides read TGTGCCAGCAGTGAGCAGACAAAAGGGACGACACCCCTCCACTTT. Protein: CASSEQTKGTTPLHF.

This clonotype was seen only a few times. The CDR3 spells CASSLEAEGNYGYTF. CDR3 DNA: TGTGCCAGCAGCTTAGAAGCAGAGGGGAACTATGGCTACACCTTC. The rearrangement uses TRBV7-6 and TRBJ1-2; a possible D gene is TRBD1 (5 bases). V was shortened by 1 base and J by 2 bases, with 11 bases between the two germline ends. CDR3 size: 15 residues. Germline loops: CDR1 SGHVS, CDR2 FNYEAQ.

J is TRBJ2-1 and V is TRBV5-1; 11 bases fit TRBD2. The junction had 10 bases not matched to a gene; V was cut back by 3 bases and J by 5 bases. CDR3 size: 17 residues. Germline CDR1 and CDR2: SGHRS and YFSETQ. CDR3 in amino acids: CASSYGPSGRNDNEQFF. In DNA, the CDR3 is TGCGCCAGCAGCTATGGTCCTAGCGGGAGGAACGACAATGAGCAGTTCTTC.

The rearrangement joins TRBV20-1 to TRBJ1-3, with D uncertain. Germline loops: CDR1 DFQATT, CDR2 SNEGSKA (reference sequence). This CDR3 contains 15 residues. V lost 2 bases and J lost 2, with 13 bases in between. The CDR3 nucleotides are TGCAGTGCTAGACCCCGCCGGGCCCCTGGAAACACCATATATTTT. This codes for CSARPRRAPGNTIYF.

This clonotype came up a few times. The chain uses TRBV15 and TRBJ1-2; 10 nucleotides agree with TRBD1. The CDR3 is 15 residues long. Germline CDR1 is LNHNV and CDR2 is YYDKDF (reference sequence). The V gene end was trimmed by 1 base and the J gene end by 5 bases; junction bases not matched to a gene: 4. CDR3 coding DNA: TGTGCCACCAGCAGAGCCGGGACAGGGGTTTATGGCTACACCTTC. It specifies CATSRAGTGVYGYTF. Looking up the rest from reference TRBV15 and TRBJ1-2 gives the full variable domain: DAMVIQNPRYQVTQFGKPVTLSCSQTLNHNVMYWYQQKSSQAPKLLFHYYDKDFNNEADTPDNFQSRRPNTSFCFLDIRSPGLGDTAMYLCATSRAGTGVYGYTFGSGTRLTVV.

The chain is built from TRBV4-3 and TRBJ1-2, with TRBD1 as a possible D gene (6 bases). CDR1 is LGHNA and CDR2 is YSLEER in the germline V gene. CDR3 length: 16 residues. The V and J ends lost 0 bases and 8 bases respectively, with 19 bases between them. CDR3 in amino acids: CASSQDFTQGRAGYTF. The CDR3, as DNA: TGCGCCAGCAGCCAAGATTTTACGCAGGGGCGGGCGGGCTACACCTTC.

V usage is TRBV7-2 and J usage is TRBJ1-2; 10 nucleotides agree with TRBD1. V shed 6 bases, J shed 7 bases, and the junction held 8 bases outside the gene matches. Looked up from germline, CDR1 is SGHTA and CDR2 is FQGNSA. The CDR3 is made up of 14 amino acids. The CDR3 reads CASSPDRGQVGYTF. The DNA for the CDR3 is TGTGCCAGCAGTCCTGACAGGGGGCAGGTTGGCTACACCTTC.

This clonotype turned up a few times. This chain joins TRBV27 and TRBJ1-2; the match to TRBD1 covers 8 bases. The ends lost 6 bases at V and 2 bases at J; junction bases unmatched: 2. Germline CDR1 is MNHEY and CDR2 is SMNVEV (reference sequence). The CDR3 runs 13 residues. The CDR3 DNA reads as TGTGCCAGCAGCAGGACAGGGAACTATGGCTACACCTTC. This codes for CASSRTGNYGYTF.

This clonotype was observed once. The chain has TRBV20-1 and TRBJ1-2; a weak D match, TRBD1 (5 bases). Trimming cost V 7 bases and J 0 bases, with 15 bases left between them. Germline V gene lookup returns CDR1 DFQATT and CDR2 SNEGSKA (reference sequence). The CDR3 totals 14 residues. The CDR3 sequence is CSGPGDATNYGYTF. The CDR3 nucleotides read TGCAGTGGGCCGGGGGACGCCACTAACTATGGCTACACCTTC.

The chain employs TRBV19 and TRBJ1-6; no firm D call. There are 12 residues in the CDR3. The germline V gene encodes CDR1 LNHDA and CDR2 SQIVND (reference sequence). Trimming took 5 bases from V and 6 from J, leaving 5 bases between them. CDR3 nucleotide sequence: TGTGCCAGTAGTCAGATTAATTCACCCCTCCACTTT. Its protein is CASSQINSPLHF. The variable domain in full, with the rest retrieved from reference TRBV19 and TRBJ1-6, is DGGITQSPKYLFRKEGQNVTLSCEQNLNHDAMYWYRQDPGQGLRLIYYSQIVNDFQKGDIAEGYSVSREKKESFPLTVTSAQKNPTAFYLCASSQINSPLHFGNGTRLTVT.

The genes are TRBV5-1 and TRBJ2-5; 9 nucleotides line up with TRBD1. The ends lost 4 bases at V and 1 base at J; junction bases unmatched: 8. The germline CDR1 and CDR2 sequences are SGHRS and YFSETQ. The CDR3 loop spans 16 amino acids. CDR3: CASSNNGQGSQETQYF. The CDR3 DNA reads as TGCGCCAGCAGCAACAACGGACAGGGGAGCCAAGAGACCCAGTACTTC. Filled out from reference TRBV5-1 and TRBJ2-5, the complete variable domain reads KAGVTQTPRYLIKTRGQQVTLSCSPISGHRSVSWYQQTPGQGLQFLFEYFSETQRNKGNFPGRFSGRQFSNSRSEMNVSTLELGDSALYLCASSNNGQGSQETQYFGPGTRLLVL.

The chain has TRBV6-1 and TRBJ2-5, with 9 nucleotides matching TRBD1. V shed 4 bases and J 4 bases; nucleotides not matched to a gene: 4. The CDR3 totals 14 residues. Germline V gene data show CDR1 as MNHNS and CDR2 as SASEGT. The CDR3 region is CASSGPGQGETQYF. In DNA form, the CDR3 reads TGTGCCAGCAGTGGGCCGGGACAGGGAGAGACCCAGTACTTC.

The V and J genes are TRBV2 and TRBJ2-5; 10 bases line up with TRBD2. J was trimmed by 3 bases and V by 8 bases; bases with no gene match: 9. The CDR3 extends over 15 amino acids. CDR1 is SNHLY, CDR2 FYNNEI, per germline. In nucleotides, the CDR3 is TGTGCCAGCTGTCGGAATAGCGGGGGGAAAGAGACCCAGTACTTC. Protein: CASCRNSGGKETQYF.

The chain couples TRBV20-1 to TRBJ2-2; D is ambiguous. Germline V gene data show CDR1 as DFQATT and CDR2 as SNEGSKA (reference sequence). CDR3 length: 13 amino acids. V lost 0 bases to trimming and J lost 0 bases, with 2 bases between them. The CDR3 DNA follows: TGCAGTGCTAGAGATGCGAACACCGGGGAGCTGTTTTTT. This encodes CSARDANTGELFF.

The chain recombines TRBV4-1 with TRBJ1-5; weak D call: TRBD1 (5 bases). This CDR3 contains 18 residues. Between the trimmed V and J ends, which lost 0 bases and 5 bases, there was a span of 20 bases. The germline V gene encodes CDR1 MGHRA and CDR2 YSYEKL. This chain's CDR3 is CASSQDIQDWGPYQPQHF. The CDR3 region has the DNA TGCGCCAGCAGCCAAGATATCCAGGACTGGGGACCCTATCAGCCCCAGCATTTT.

The V gene is TRBV6-1, the J gene TRBJ1-2, with D unresolved. Trimming stripped 1 base from V and 2 bases from J, with 11 bases between. Germline CDR1 reads MNHNS; CDR2 reads SASEGT. The CDR3 is 15 residues long. The DNA of the CDR3 is TGTGCCAGCAGTGAAGAACGTACGGGGAACTATGGCTACACCTTC. Amino acids: CASSEERTGNYGYTF.

The rearrangement links TRBV7-9 to TRBJ2-3; D is ambiguous. The V end lost 6 bases, the J end lost 1 base, and 14 bases lay between the germline ends. Germline V CDR1 and CDR2: SEHNR, FQNEAQ (reference sequence). This CDR3 region has 15 residues. CDR3 coding DNA: TGTGCCAGCAGTCCCGACCCCTACCGCACAGATACGCAGTATTTT. This sequence encodes CASSPDPYRTDTQYF.

The rearrangement uses TRBV15 and TRBJ1-1; D possibly corresponds to TRBD1 (5 bases). This CDR3 spans 14 amino acids. Trimming cost V 1 base and J 1 base, with 7 bases left between them. The V gene's germline CDR1 is LNHNV and CDR2 YYDKDF (reference sequence). Here the CDR3 reads CATSRGGGNTEAFF. DNA for the CDR3: TGTGCCACCAGCAGAGGCGGGGGGAACACTGAAGCTTTCTTT.

Worth noting for this clonotype: Compared with germline, one end of the junction differs, possibly owing to a read error. V usage is TRBV5-6 and J usage is TRBJ2-5, with 7 positions matching TRBD2. CDR1 and CDR2 from the germline V gene are SGHDT and YYEEEE. CDR3 length equals 15 residues. CDR3 in DNA: TGTGCCAGCGACTCTAGGTCGGGCAGCGGGGAGACTCAGTACTTC. Encoded protein: CASDSRSGSGETQYF.

V usage is TRBV6-1 and J usage is TRBJ1-5; 7 nucleotides line up with TRBD1. The CDR3 has 15 amino acids. The trim removed 6 bases at V and 5 bases at J, leaving 10 bases unmatched. Germline lookup yields CDR1 MNHNS and CDR2 SASEGT. The CDR3 coding sequence is TGTGCCAGCAGCCAAGACAGGGTTGGCGATCAGCCCCAGCATTTT. Translating it yields CASSQDRVGDQPQHF.

Judged by abundance, this clonotype is large. This chain connects TRBV10-3 to TRBJ2-3, with D perhaps TRBD2 (6 bases). Germline CDR1 reads ENHRY; CDR2 reads SYGVKD. V was pared by 2 bases and J by 7 bases, with 10 bases between. The length of the CDR3 is 13 residues. CDR3 sequence (DNA): TGTGCCATCAGTGAGGGGGGGAAACATACGCAGTATTTT. Its protein is CAISEGGKHTQYF.

This chain connects TRBV20-1 to TRBJ1-5; D uncertain. CDR3 length: 16 residues. The germline V gene encodes CDR1 DFQATT and CDR2 SNEGSKA (reference sequence). The V gene lost 3 bases and the J gene lost 0 bases, with 15 bases spanning the gap. The CDR3 loop is CSASGQLLYSNQPQHF. CDR3 nucleotides: TGCAGTGCTAGCGGCCAGTTACTTTATAGCAATCAGCCCCAGCATTTT.